The clone carrying this T cell receptor (beta chain) was detected only a few times. Antigen unknown. Barcoded TCR alpha and TCR beta cDNA libraries with UMIs came from 5'RACE using constant-segment primers. In TCRdb, the 5' RACE reads were re-called with MiXCR into one record per CDR3 protein. The profile covers some 190,000 distinct CDR3 sequences, with approximately 20% appearing a single time and roughly 2.3% taken by the ten largest. The data derive from a study of T-cell memory formation after mild COVID-19. Study-level results: CD4+ clones that contracted lay mainly in CM and EM; CD8+ ones lay in EMRA. Memory from before infection featured some responding clones, which suggests cross-reactive memory joined.

Germline V lookup: CDR1 SQVTM, CDR2 ANQGSEA. The CDR3 totals 12 residues. V lost 4 bases and J 6 bases, leaving 10 bases between the germline ends. Sequencing input: PBMCs or a T cell subset sorted from them (not recorded which). This clonotype originated in an adult woman who had mild COVID-19 (a few samples of this study predate the infection). Cell type and time point are not known. The chain uses TRBV29-1 and TRBJ2-1; D is unresolved. In DNA form, the CDR3 reads TGCAGCGTTGGTCCGTCTGTCAATGAGCAGTTCTTC. Amino acids: CSVGPSVNEQFF.